The 30 T cell receptor beta chains reported below all come from one sample, sequenced in a study of response to subunit inactivated influenza vaccine. TCRdb itself ran the RT-PCR reads through MiXCR, one entry per CDR3 protein. In the table there are approximately 290,000 distinct CDR3 sequences, roughly 22% of which are singletons. Sequences were derived from PBMCs from blood, sampled 21 months after vaccination. The origin of the receptors is a man between 50 and 69 years old who received an inactivated influenza vaccine.

The chain links TRBV25-1 to TRBJ2-1; no clear D gene. From germline, CDR1 is MGHDK and CDR2 SYGVNS. This CDR3 is built from 13 residues. V was shortened by 9 bases and J by 10 bases, with 19 bases between the two germline ends. The CDR3 spells CASGPPGLLEQFF. The DNA of the CDR3 is TGTGCCAGTGGGCCTCCGGGTCTACTAGAGCAGTTCTTC.

This clonotype showed up many times. The J gene is TRBJ1-1, the V gene TRBV7-9; no clear D gene. Germline V CDR1 and CDR2: SEHNR, FQNEAQ (reference sequence). The CDR3 spans 14 residues. Trimming left V 4 bases short and J 0 bases short, with 9 bases between. DNA of the CDR3: TGTGCCAGCAGCTCGCTCAGGATGAACACTGAAGCTTTCTTT. This translates into CASSSLRMNTEAFF.

This clonotype was detected only a few times. The chain carries TRBV10-3 and TRBJ2-5, with a tentative D call TRBD2 (7 bases). The germline V gene encodes CDR1 ENHRY and CDR2 SYGVKD. This CDR3 is 13 amino acids long. V lost 6 bases, J lost 5 bases, and 13 bases lay in between. This CDR3 reads CAISGRQGETQYF. The CDR3 DNA is TGTGCCATCAGCGGGAGGCAGGGGGAGACCCAGTACTTC.

This clonotype was counted a few times. The rearrangement links TRBV20-1 to TRBJ1-1, with D perhaps TRBD1 (5 bases). CDR3 length equals 13 residues. Germline CDR1 reads DFQATT; CDR2 reads SNEGSKA (reference sequence). In DNA, the CDR3 is TGCACCCCTGTGGGGCGCGTGAACACTGAAGCTTTCTTT. Protein sequence: CTPVGRVNTEAFF.

V and J are TRBV10-2 and TRBJ1-3; D gene unclear. The V gene lost 0 bases and the J gene lost 2 bases, with 11 bases spanning the gap. This CDR3 region has 16 residues. In germline, CDR1 is WSHSY, CDR2 SAAADI. CDR3 DNA sequence: TGCGCCAGCAGTGAGTCGAAATCCGGAGCTGGAAACACCATATATTTT. Its translation is CASSESKSGAGNTIYF.

This chain links TRBV20-1 with TRBJ2-1; 8 bases are shared with TRBD2. CDR3 size: 12 residues. In germline, CDR1 is DFQATT, CDR2 SNEGSKA (reference sequence). The V gene end was trimmed by 5 bases and the J gene end by 6 bases; junction bases not matched to a gene: 3. In nucleotides, the CDR3 is TGCAGTGCTGTAGCGGGGCTCAATGAGCAGTTCTTC. Translation gives CSAVAGLNEQFF.

V usage is TRBV20-1 and J usage is TRBJ2-7; the match to TRBD2 covers 7 bases. Germline CDR1 DFQATT, CDR2 SNEGSKA (reference sequence). The CDR3 runs 15 residues. V shed 6 bases, J shed 5 bases, and the junction held 16 bases outside the gene matches. This CDR3 reads CSASLWAGVYHEQYF. CDR3 DNA sequence: TGCAGTGCCAGTCTCTGGGCGGGAGTCTATCACGAGCAGTACTTC.

This chain uses TRBV20-1 with TRBJ2-1, with a weak D call TRBD2 (7 bases). V gave up 4 bases and J gave up 8 bases, with 18 bases separating them. The germline V gene encodes CDR1 DFQATT and CDR2 SNEGSKA (reference sequence). This CDR3 has 14 amino acids. CDR3 loop: CSAKLGGPGDEQFF. CDR3 nucleotides: TGCAGTGCTAAACTCGGGGGGCCAGGGGATGAGCAGTTCTTC.

This clonotype showed up just a few times. The chain links TRBV7-6 to TRBJ2-5; possible D gene TRBD1, 5 bases. V was trimmed by 3 bases and J by 6 bases, leaving 14 bases between them. The V gene's germline CDR1 is SGHVS and CDR2 FNYEAQ. The CDR3 extends over 14 amino acids. The CDR3 spells CASSLSGNVKTQYF. The CDR3 DNA reads as TGTGCCAGCAGCTTGTCAGGGAATGTGAAGACCCAGTACTTC.

In its sample, this clonotype was seen many times. The chain carries TRBV29-1 and TRBJ1-1; D possibly corresponds to TRBD1 (6 bases). Germline assignment: CDR1 SQVTM and CDR2 ANQGSEA. Trimming took 4 bases from V and 1 from J, leaving 13 bases between them. The length of the CDR3 is 14 residues. The CDR3 region is CSVAREGGNTEAFF. CDR3 DNA sequence: TGCAGCGTTGCCCGGGAAGGGGGGAACACTGAAGCTTTCTTT.

This clonotype was detected many times. The V gene is TRBV12-3 or TRBV12-4, the J gene TRBJ2-2; D gene uncertain. Deletions cut 3 bases from V and 2 bases from J, with 7 bases between. The CDR3 covers 14 residues. The CDR3 DNA is TGTGCCAGCAGTTTGGCCAGTAACACCGGGGAGCTGTTTTTT. The encoded protein is CASSLASNTGELFF.

The rearrangement joins TRBV2 to TRBJ1-1; a weak D match, TRBD1 (6 bases). The germline V gene encodes CDR1 SNHLY and CDR2 FYNNEI. The CDR3 has 16 residues. Trimming left V 4 bases short and J 1 base short, with 16 bases between. The CDR3 reads CASSVTRGGGNTEAFF. The CDR3 nucleotides read TGTGCCAGCAGTGTCACCAGGGGAGGGGGGAACACTGAAGCTTTCTTT. Drawing the rest from reference TRBV2 and TRBJ1-1, the complete variable domain is EPEVTQTPSHQVTQMGQEVILRCVPISNHLYFYWYRQILGQKVEFLVSFYNNEISEKSEIFDDQFSVERPDGSNFTLKIRSTKLEDSAMYFCASSVTRGGGNTEAFFGQGTRLTVV.

This clonotype has a handful of counts. The chain is built from TRBV20-1 and TRBJ2-1; maybe TRBD2 (6 bases). Between the trimmed V and J ends, which lost 7 bases and 4 bases, there was a span of 17 bases. CDR1 and CDR2 from the germline V gene are DFQATT and SNEGSKA (reference sequence). This CDR3 has 14 residues. DNA for the CDR3: TGCAGTGGGCGGGAACCGCCAACGTACAATGAGCAGTTCTTC. Its protein product is CSGREPPTYNEQFF.

In its sample, this clonotype was seen a few times. V is TRBV18 and J is TRBJ1-6; D may be TRBD1 (6 bases). Trimming pared 2 bases from V and 0 bases from J, leaving 17 bases between. Germline-derived CDR1 and CDR2 are KGHSH and LQKENI. CDR3 length equals 19 residues. Here the CDR3 reads CASSPTQGRARSYNSPLHF. CDR3 coding DNA: TGTGCCAGCTCACCAACACAGGGTAGAGCCCGCTCCTATAATTCACCCCTCCACTTT. Full variable domain (rest looked up from reference TRBV18 and TRBJ1-6): NAGVMQNPRHLVRRRGQEARLRCSPMKGHSHVYWYRQLPEEGLKFMVYLQKENIIDESGMPKERFSAEFPKEGPSILRIQQVVRGDSAAYFCASSPTQGRARSYNSPLHFGNGTRLTVT.

Turning to this clonotype: A junction boundary mismatches the germline segment, possibly from a read error. The V call is TRBV24-1, the J call TRBJ1-4; tentatively, D is TRBD1 (5 bases). The CDR3 sequence is 17 residues long. Germline CDR1 KGHDR, CDR2 SFDVKD. The CDR3 protein is CAISDPRQRLTNEKLFF. CDR3 nucleotides: TGTGCCATCAGTGATCCCCGACAGCGCCTAACTAATGAAAAACTGTTTTTT.

The CDR3 DNA is TGTGCCAGCAGTCCCCCGGCAGGGACGTCCCTGGGGGAGCAGTACTTC. Translation gives CASSPPAGTSLGEQYF. This sequence joins TRBV6-1 and TRBJ2-7, with D perhaps matching TRBD1 or TRBD2 (5 bases each). Germline CDR1 MNHNS, CDR2 SASEGT. CDR3 size: 16 residues. With 5 bases removed from V and 7 bases from J, the gap between germline ends came to 24 bases.

CDR3 protein: CASSERQVPNTGELFF. Written as DNA, the CDR3 is TGTGCCAGCAGTGAACGGCAGGTCCCGAACACCGGGGAGCTGTTTTTT. The genes are TRBV2 and TRBJ2-2; D gene unclear. V was pared by 2 bases and J by 0 bases, with 10 bases between. The CDR3 consists of 16 residues. Germline V gene data show CDR1 as SNHLY and CDR2 as FYNNEI.

In its sample, this clonotype was seen a few times. This chain joins TRBV12-3 or TRBV12-4 and TRBJ1-5; D unresolved. The length of the CDR3 is 12 residues. With 4 bases removed from V and 9 bases from J, the gap between germline ends came to 10 bases. In DNA, the CDR3 is TGTGCCAGCAGTTCGCCGGGAGCGCCCCAGCATTTT. Residues: CASSSPGAPQHF.

Only a few counts were recorded for this clonotype. V is TRBV28 and J is TRBJ1-5, with D uncertain. The CDR3 has 13 amino acids. The germline V and J ends were trimmed by 6 bases and 4 bases, with 10 bases remaining between them. Germline V CDR1 and CDR2: MDHEN, SYDVKM. CDR3 nucleotide sequence: TGTGCCAGCAGCCTTTATATAAATCAGCCCCAGCATTTT. Translating gives CASSLYINQPQHF.

This clonotype was counted only a few times. This rearrangement joins TRBV19 to TRBJ2-2, with TRBD1 matching over 9 bases. V shed 5 bases and J 2 bases; nucleotides not matched to a gene: 6. The CDR3 consists of 16 residues. The germline V gene has CDR1 LNHDA and CDR2 SQIVND (reference sequence). The CDR3 reads CASSATGGINTGELFF. CDR3 DNA: TGTGCCAGTAGTGCCACAGGGGGCATTAACACCGGGGAGCTGTTTTTT.

This clonotype was seen at least ten times. This chain uses TRBV6-2 or TRBV6-3 with TRBJ2-5; weak D call: TRBD2 (5 bases). Germline CDR1 and CDR2: MNHEY and SVGEGT. The CDR3 consists of 12 residues. The V end was cut by 7 bases, the J end by 5 bases, with 11 bases between. The CDR3 sequence is CASKLREETQYF. The DNA for the CDR3 is TGTGCCAGCAAACTTAGGGAGGAGACCCAGTACTTC.

In this sample, this clonotype turned up a few times. This chain links TRBV6-1 with TRBJ1-1; 11 bases are shared with TRBD1. The germline CDR1 and CDR2 sequences are MNHNS and SASEGT. V lost 6 bases to trimming and J lost 5 bases; unmatched junction nucleotides: 8. The CDR3 spans 15 residues. This CDR3 reads CASSRTGGAGTEAFF. CDR3 sequence (DNA): TGTGCCAGCAGCAGGACAGGGGGCGCGGGTACTGAAGCTTTCTTT.

This clonotype was detected only a few times. This chain links TRBV4-1 with TRBJ1-2; 11 nucleotides match TRBD1. J lost 10 bases, V lost 4 bases, and 8 bases had no gene match. The CDR3 spans 14 residues. From germline, CDR1 is MGHRA and CDR2 YSYEKL. In DNA form, the CDR3 reads TGCGCCAGCAGCCGATCCGGGACAGGGGGGCTCTACACCTTC. Its protein is CASSRSGTGGLYTF.

This chain uses TRBV7-6 with TRBJ2-5; 7 bases are shared with TRBD1. The CDR3 has 16 amino acids. Germline V gene sequence: CDR1 SGHVS, CDR2 FNYEAQ. V lost 0 bases and J lost 0; bases outside the gene matches: 4. The CDR3 protein is CASSLASGTDQETQYF. As DNA, the CDR3 is TGTGCCAGCAGCTTAGCCTCCGGGACAGACCAAGAGACCCAGTACTTC.

This sequence joins TRBV6-2 or TRBV6-3 and TRBJ2-2, with 7 nucleotides matching TRBD2. The CDR3 is 17 amino acids. After removal of 6 bases from V and 0 bases from J, the junction contained 10 bases not matched to a gene. Germline V lookup: CDR1 MNHEY, CDR2 SVGEGT. Here the CDR3 DNA reads TGTGCCAGCAGACAAAGCGGGACCACTCCGAACACCGGGGAGCTGTTTTTT. Encoded protein: CASRQSGTTPNTGELFF.

This sequence joins TRBV9 and TRBJ1-6; 8 positions agree with TRBD1. This CDR3 contains 17 residues. The V gene's germline CDR1 is SGDLS and CDR2 YYNGEE. With V trimmed by 3 bases and J by 7 bases, 12 bases remained unmatched. The DNA for the CDR3 is TGTGCCAGCAGCGAGGAGGCAGGGGGCTTAGGGAATTCACCCCTCCACTTT. Protein sequence: CASSEEAGGLGNSPLHF.

This clonotype came up many times. This rearrangement joins TRBV12-3 or TRBV12-4 to TRBJ1-4; TRBD1 matches at 9 bases. V lost 5 bases and J lost 5; bases outside the gene matches: 3. The CDR3 consists of 14 residues. CDR3 protein: CASSLGTGNEKLFF. The CDR3 nucleotides read TGTGCCAGCAGTCTCGGGACAGGGAATGAAAAACTGTTTTTT.

The chain joins TRBV6-2 or TRBV6-3 to TRBJ2-1; TRBD2 matches 8 bases. Trimming removed 2 bases from V and 0 bases from J; junction bases left unmatched: 6. Germline V gene lookup returns CDR1 MNHEY and CDR2 SVGEGT. This CDR3 is 17 amino acids long. CDR3 loop: CASSYETGGPSYNEQFF. The DNA of the CDR3 is TGTGCCAGCAGTTACGAAACGGGAGGGCCCTCCTACAATGAGCAGTTCTTC.

Worth noting for this clonotype: This may be a read error: a much more frequent sequence differs by one nucleotide. The genes are TRBV5-1 and TRBJ1-2; D is unresolved. Per germline, CDR1 SGHRS and CDR2 YFSETQ. This CDR3 spans 13 amino acids. CDR3 nucleotide sequence: TGCGCCAGCAGCTTGGACCTTAACTATAGCTACACCTTC. Amino acids: CASSLDLNYSYTF.

J is TRBJ1-2 and V is TRBV7-2; 7 bases are shared with TRBD1. Germline trimming cut 1 base from V and 4 bases from J; bases unmatched to any gene: 3. Per the germline V gene, CDR1 is SGHTA and CDR2 is FQGNSA. The CDR3 is 14 amino acids. The DNA of the CDR3 is TGTGCCAGCAGCTTAGACAGGGGCCTCTATGGCTACACCTTC. This codes for CASSLDRGLYGYTF.